One TCR beta chain is described in this entry. The table lists this clonotype with a few counts. Its cognate antigen has yet to be identified. Base qualities are not recorded, but no much larger clone differs from it by a single base. The germline V gene sets CDR1 to MDHEN and CDR2 to SYDVKM. V lost 10 bases and J lost 3 bases; the stretch between them is 13 bases long. CDR3 length: 12 amino acids, cysteine to valine. Only the CDR3 DNA is retained, 36 bases long and in frame from the first base. The sample comes from a study of T-cell memory formation after mild COVID-19 (dated by TCRdb to the early 2020s). For the study in its entirety: TCR sequence clusters from the two donors were largely donor specific. In a couple of donors, T-cell clones that expanded and contracted after mild COVID-19 were tracked by sequencing TCRalpha and TCRbeta repertoires over time. Two young, previously healthy adult volunteers, one female and one male, were included in the cohort.

Ficoll-Paque density gradient centrifugation was the method used to isolate PBMCs. The run used an Illumina NovaSeq 6000. TCRalpha and TCRbeta cDNA libraries were built by 5'RACE with constant-segment primers, adding sample barcodes and unique molecular identifiers. Trizol reagent was used to extract RNA from every sample. Library amplification was performed in two PCR steps, and a second sample barcode and Illumina TruSeq adapters were introduced in the second step. The libraries were sequenced on an Illumina NovaSeq using 2 x 150 bp paired-end reads. The paper's processing steps were these. The reads were demultiplexed and collapsed into UMI-guided consensus sequences using migec v1.2.7. Using mixcr v2.1.11, the UMI consensuses were aligned to TRA and TRB V and J templates and assembled into clonotypes. A clonotype was counted as expanded or contracted only when both edgeR and NoisET called the clonotype significant, with the noise models trained on biological replicates. edgeR calls used a false discovery rate-adjusted p below 0.01 and a log2 fold-change threshold of 1. As an exploratory analysis of dynamics, max-normalized trajectories of the 1000 most abundant clonotypes were examined by PCA with hierarchical clustering. Separately sequenced CD4+ and CD8+ repertoires were used to assign the CD4 or CD8 phenotype of responding clones. TCRdb itself trimmed the public reads at Q25 with fastp, ran MiXCR and retained productive beta chains. Here each entry gathers all rows of one CDR3 protein and keeps the most common genes and DNA. Here the V and J calls rest on TCRdb's processing, not on the authors' analysis. This sample comprises 150,000 or so distinct CDR3 sequences, 11% of them detected only once. Together, the top ten hold 3% to 4% of the sample.

Results and caveats for the whole study, not just this receptor: Contracting CD4+ clones appeared mostly in the CM and EM memory subsets, whereas CD8+ clones were enriched in EMRA. Some responding clones were detected in pre-infection memory, which suggested that pre-existing cross-reactive memory T cells had joined the SARS-CoV-2 response. Clones contracting from day 15 to 85 had balanced CD4/CD8 phenotypes, while a second wave expanding from day 15 to 37 was biased towards CD4+. The study included only a couple of mild cases, and larger cohorts that include severe cases with pre-infection samples were judged to be necessary. The second-wave clones that peaked on day 37 were not confirmed to be SARS-CoV-2 specific.

This sequence originates from a man between 18 and 35 years old who had mild COVID-19 (a few samples of this study predate the infection). The sample titles of this study are shuffled in the database, so cell type and time point are left out; the donor was told from shared clones. Sample: PBMCs or a T cell subset sorted from them (not recorded which). The chain uses TRBV28 and TRBJ2-7, with TRBD2 as a weak D call on 5 bases. The sequenced DNA: TGTGCCACCCGGTACGGGGACTACGAGCAGTACGTC. The translation is CATRYGDYEQYV.